This is a list of T cell receptor beta chains from one sample in a study of OX40 agonist ivuxolimab in advanced cancers. The protocol was immunoSEQ multiplex PCR, while the TCRdb copy is restricted to in-frame clones and leaves out a portion. The repertoire has over 60,000 clones, less than 90% of them found once; the top ten carry less than 0.75%. This sample comprised CD4+ or CD8+ T cells sorted from blood, obtained in a trial of the OX40 agonist ivuxolimab. These receptors came from an adult with an advanced solid tumor such as melanoma, head and neck, liver or kidney cancer. The CDR3 runs from the conserved cysteine through the conserved F or W. D genes are given only for firm matches. Some rows have no size entry. The others give once, few or many, or a class for an expanded clone.

clone size,V gene,D gene,J gene,CDR3 protein,CDR3 DNA
-,TRBV14,TRBD2,TRBJ2-5,CASSQASGGTQETQYF,TGTGCCAGCAGCCAAGCCAGCGGGGGGACCCAAGAGACCCAGTACTTC
-,TRBV4-2,-,TRBJ2-5,CASSQGEGGQETQYF,TGTGCCAGCAGCCAAGGGGAAGGGGGCCAAGAGACCCAGTACTTC
-,TRBV27,TRBD2,TRBJ2-5,CASSLSMGGGRRETQYF,TGTGCCAGCAGTTTATCGATGGGCGGGGGACGGCGGGAGACCCAGTACTTC
-,TRBV7-3,-,TRBJ2-5,CASSATGTQGGTQYF,TGTGCCAGCAGCGCGACCGGGACTCAAGGAGGGACCCAGTACTTC
-,TRBV25-1,-,TRBJ1-1,CASRGAGDTEAFF,TGTGCCAGCCGCGGGGCAGGGGACACTGAAGCTTTCTTT
-,TRBV4-3,-,TRBJ2-1,CASSLLSGYNEQFF,TGCGCCAGCAGCCTCCTGTCAGGCTACAATGAGCAGTTCTTC
-,TRBV7-2,TRBD1,TRBJ2-7,CASSSMPGQGYEQYF,TGTGCCAGCAGCTCAATGCCGGGACAGGGCTACGAGCAGTACTTC
-,TRBV28,-,TRBJ1-4,CASSPDVTNEKLFF,TGTGCCAGCAGCCCCGACGTTACTAATGAAAAACTGTTTTTT
once,TRBV11-2,-,TRBJ1-6,CASTVLRGSPLHF,TGTGCCAGCACCGTCCTTCGTGGTTCACCCCTCCACTTT
-,TRBV7-7,-,TRBJ2-5,CASSLAQLASETQYF,TGTGCTAGCAGCTTAGCGCAACTAGCTTCAGAGACCCAGTACTTC
-,TRBV6-6,-,TRBJ1-6,CASSYSLPGSPLHF,TGTGCCAGCAGTTACTCTTTGCCGGGATCACCCCTCCACTTT
-,TRBV30,TRBD2,TRBJ2-1,CAWSGLAVTGEQFF,TGTGCCTGGAGCGGACTAGCGGTGACAGGTGAGCAGTTCTTC
-,TRBV30,TRBD1,TRBJ1-6,CAWRSPGQLNSPLHF,TGTGCCTGGAGGAGTCCGGGACAGCTTAATTCACCCCTCCACTTT
-,TRBV2,TRBD2,TRBJ2-3,CASSEGGGGQYF,TGTGCCAGCAGCGAAGGCGGGGGGGGGCAGTATTTT
-,TRBV6-5,-,TRBJ2-5,CASSLGTAQETQYF,TGTGCCAGCAGCCTTGGGACGGCCCAAGAGACCCAGTACTTC
-,TRBV7-8,TRBD1,TRBJ2-7,CASSAGTGSSYEQYF,TGTGCCAGCAGCGCAGGGACAGGTTCATCCTACGAGCAGTACTTC
once,TRBV21-1,-,TRBJ1-3,CASSTGTGHRGNTIYF,TGTGCCAGCAGCACCGGGACAGGGCACCGTGGAAACACCATATATTTT
-,TRBV7-6,TRBD1,TRBJ2-3,CASSKGQTTDTQYF,TGTGCCAGCAGCAAGGGACAGACCACAGATACGCAGTATTTT
once,TRBV9,-,TRBJ2-3,CASSSPEGLADTQYF,TGTGCCAGCAGCTCTCCGGAGGGCCTAGCAGATACGCAGTATTTT
-,TRBV11-2,TRBD1,TRBJ1-2,CASSLKGTAYGYTF,TGTGCCAGCAGCTTAAAGGGGACAGCGTATGGCTACACCTTC
-,TRBV7-9,TRBD2,TRBJ2-1,CASSRGGVAGGEQFF,TGTGCCAGCAGCCGGGGGGGCGTCGCCGGCGGCGAGCAGTTCTTC
-,TRBV2,-,TRBJ1-4,CASSEYQQGLNEKLFF,TGTGCCAGCAGTGAATACCAACAGGGTTTGAACGAAAAACTGTTTTTT
-,TRBV2,-,TRBJ2-2,CASIPRQRNTGELFF,TGTGCCAGCATCCCCCGACAGAGGAACACCGGGGAGCTGTTTTTT
-,TRBV6-5,TRBD1,TRBJ1-1,CASSITGGTEAFF,TGTGCCAGCAGTATTACAGGGGGCACTGAAGCTTTCTTT
-,TRBV6-5,TRBD1,TRBJ1-5,CASSGTGINQPQHF,TGTGCCAGCAGCGGGACAGGGATCAATCAGCCCCAGCATTTT
-,TRBV18,-,TRBJ1-1,CASLTSNAEAFF,TGTGCCAGCCTCACGTCCAATGCTGAAGCTTTCTTT
-,TRBV18,TRBD1,TRBJ2-3,CASSPGQGARDTQYF,TGTGCCAGCTCACCGGGACAGGGGGCGAGAGATACGCAGTATTTT
-,TRBV5-1,-,TRBJ1-1,CASSLVVLPGTEAFF,TGCGCCAGCAGCTTGGTAGTCCTTCCGGGGACTGAAGCTTTCTTT
-,TRBV2,TRBD2,TRBJ2-2,CASSALSAGGSHTGELFF,TGTGCCAGCAGTGCCCTATCGGCGGGGGGATCTCACACCGGGGAGCTGTTTTTT
-,TRBV21-1,-,TRBJ1-1,CASSATGNTEAFF,TGTGCCAGCAGCGCGACAGGGAACACTGAAGCTTTCTTT
-,TRBV19,-,TRBJ2-1,CASKRTALLHEQFF,TGTGCCAGTAAACGGACAGCCCTTCTCCATGAGCAGTTCTTC
-,TRBV5-1,-,TRBJ1-3,CASSSGGYSGNTIYF,TGCGCCAGCAGCTCGGGCGGCTACTCTGGAAACACCATATATTTT
few,TRBV11-1,TRBD2,TRBJ2-5,CASSLVLAGETQYF,TGTGCCAGCAGCTTAGTACTAGCGGGGGAGACCCAGTACTTC
once,TRBV29-1,-,TRBJ2-5,CSVEAVSQETQYF,TGCAGCGTTGAAGCGGTCAGCCAAGAGACCCAGTACTTC
-,TRBV14,-,TRBJ2-3,CASSQGASGGGTDTQYF,TGTGCCAGCAGCCAGGGGGCCTCGGGGGGCGGCACAGATACGCAGTATTTT
few,TRBV29-1,TRBD1,TRBJ1-2,CSVTPGPGQGPGGYGYTF,TGCAGCGTAACCCCGGGACCGGGACAGGGCCCCGGGGGCTATGGCTACACCTTC
-,TRBV10-3,TRBD1,TRBJ1-1,CAIRETGVNTEAFF,TGTGCCATCAGGGAAACAGGGGTCAACACTGAAGCTTTCTTT
-,TRBV7-9,TRBD1,TRBJ2-2,CASSREQGAKELFF,TGTGCCAGCAGCCGGGAACAGGGGGCGAAGGAGCTGTTTTTT
once,TRBV7-8,-,TRBJ1-6,CASSSGWTVSPLHF,TGTGCCAGCAGCTCTGGGTGGACAGTATCACCCCTCCACTTT
-,TRBV21-1,-,TRBJ2-7,CAPPRGSGSYEQYF,TGTGCCCCCCCCCGGGGCAGTGGGTCCTACGAGCAGTACTTC
-,TRBV2,-,TRBJ2-5,CASSSVGWETQYF,TGTGCCAGCAGTAGTGTGGGGTGGGAGACCCAGTACTTC
-,TRBV7-8,-,TRBJ1-1,CASNRGGTANTEAFF,TGTGCCAGCAACCGGGGGGGGACGGCGAACACTGAAGCTTTCTTT
-,TRBV7-8,-,TRBJ1-2,CASSLGPGYGYTF,TGTGCCAGCAGCTTAGGGCCGGGCTATGGCTACACCTTC
-,TRBV18,-,TRBJ1-5,CASSPIQGRNQPQHF,TGTGCCAGCTCACCCATCCAGGGCCGCAATCAGCCCCAGCATTTT
-,TRBV18,-,TRBJ1-5,CASSPPEGSGQPQHF,TGTGCCAGCTCACCACCCGAAGGGTCTGGGCAGCCCCAGCATTTT
-,TRBV6-6,-,TRBJ1-6,CASSENTNSPLHF,TGTGCCAGCAGCGAGAACACTAATTCACCCCTCCACTTT
once,TRBV19,-,TRBJ1-5,CASNRGTDSNQPQHF,TGTGCCAGTAACCGCGGGACGGATAGCAATCAGCCCCAGCATTTT
few,TRBV6-1,-,TRBJ1-1,CASTQDTWNTEAFF,TGTGCCAGCACCCAGGACACGTGGAACACTGAAGCTTTCTTT
-,TRBV5-6,-,TRBJ1-3,CASSLQTDTIYF,TGTGCCAGCAGCTTACAGACGGACACCATATATTTT
-,TRBV6-1,-,TRBJ2-3,CAGGQLGGATDTQYF,TGTGCCGGAGGACAGCTTGGCGGGGCCACAGATACGCAGTATTTT
-,TRBV5-4,TRBD1,TRBJ1-3,CASSPTDRGNTIYF,TGTGCCAGCAGCCCGACGGACAGGGGGAACACCATATATTTT
-,TRBV11-2,-,TRBJ1-1,CASSLIRDTEAFF,TGTGCCAGCAGCTTAATCAGGGACACTGAAGCTTTCTTT
-,TRBV7-3,-,TRBJ1-2,CASSLGGAEDGYTF,TGTGCCAGCAGCTTAGGGGGCGCCGAAGATGGCTACACCTTC
-,TRBV7-2,-,TRBJ2-5,CASSPWSEAQYF,TGTGCCAGCAGCCCCTGGAGCGAGGCCCAGTACTTC
-,TRBV20-1,-,TRBJ2-1,CSVSGDNEQFF,TGCAGCGTGTCCGGGGACAATGAGCAGTTCTTC